These 10 T cell receptor beta chains originate from one sample sequenced in a study of blood T cells in healthy people across ages. The use of a sample-barcoded 5' primer and a J-beta primer mix characterized a second PCR of about 7 to 12 cycles. TCRdb independently ran MiXCR on the 5' RACE reads; one entry per CDR3 protein. The sample includes under 1,000,000 distinct CDR3 sequences, under 40% of them seen just once. Sample: blood. These receptors were obtained from a man aged 18 to 30 in good health.

The V call is TRBV7-2, the J call TRBJ2-1; 10 bases line up with TRBD2. CDR3 length: 15 amino acids. With V trimmed by 1 base and J by 8 bases, 5 bases remained unmatched. Germline values: CDR1 SGHTA, CDR2 FQGNSA. CDR3 sequence (DNA): TGTGCCAGCAGCTTAGACCCCGGGACTAGCGATGAGCAGTTCTTC. Its protein product is CASSLDPGTSDEQFF.

This chain uses TRBV5-1 with TRBJ2-3; unclear D gene. Germline V gives CDR1 SGHRS, CDR2 YFSETQ. This CDR3 has 15 amino acids. Trimming stripped 0 bases from V and 2 bases from J, with 10 bases between. CDR3: CASSLGASTTDTQYF. The CDR3 DNA sequence: TGCGCCAGCAGCTTGGGCGCGAGCACCACAGATACGCAGTATTTT.

V usage is TRBV18 and J usage is TRBJ2-3; perhaps TRBD1 as D (6 bases). This CDR3 region has 14 residues. V was cut by 7 bases and J by 2 bases, with 13 bases left in between. Germline V gene lookup returns CDR1 KGHSH and CDR2 LQKENI. The CDR3 DNA reads TGTGCCAGCTTGCGACAGGACCTCACAGATACGCAGTATTTT. Amino acid sequence: CASLRQDLTDTQYF.

This chain connects TRBV7-2 to TRBJ2-1; 11 bases match TRBD2. The CDR3 has 15 amino acids. Germline CDR1 and CDR2: SGHTA and FQGNSA. V dropped 5 bases and J dropped 3; count of bases not matched to a gene: 3. The CDR3: CASSTSGGIYNEQFF. The DNA of the CDR3 is TGTGCCAGCAGCACTAGCGGGGGAATCTACAATGAGCAGTTCTTC.

The chain employs TRBV7-2 and TRBJ1-1, with 7 bases lining up with TRBD1. V was clipped by 2 bases and J by 1 base; unmatched bases: 4. Germline V lookup: CDR1 SGHTA, CDR2 FQGNSA. This CDR3 has 15 residues. The CDR3 DNA sequence: TGTGCCAGCAGCTTAAGGGGGCAAGAGAACACTGAAGCTTTCTTT. As protein: CASSLRGQENTEAFF.

This clonotype was recorded once. This chain joins TRBV20-1 and TRBJ2-4; D possibly corresponds to TRBD2 (6 bases). TRBJ2-5 matches the DNA end more closely, so the J call is doubtful. Germline assignment: CDR1 DFQATT and CDR2 SNEGSKA (reference sequence). CDR3 length: 14 residues. In DNA, the CDR3 is TGCAGTGCTAGTACATCGGGGGAATTGGAGACCCAGTACTTC. Encoded protein: CSASTSGELETQYF.

This clonotype was counted between two and nine times. The chain uses TRBV18 and TRBJ2-3; possibly TRBD1 for D (6 bases). V lost 3 bases and J 5 bases, leaving 15 bases between the germline ends. This CDR3 comprises 15 residues. From germline, CDR1 is KGHSH and CDR2 LQKENI. For the CDR3, the DNA is TGTGCCAGCTCACCCATTTCGCCAGGGGTAGATACGCAGTATTTT. It is translated as CASSPISPGVDTQYF. Full variable domain (rest looked up from reference TRBV18 and TRBJ2-3): NAGVMQNPRHLVRRRGQEARLRCSPMKGHSHVYWYRQLPEEGLKFMVYLQKENIIDESGMPKERFSAEFPKEGPSILRIQQVVRGDSAAYFCASSPISPGVDTQYFGPGTRLTVL.

The chain is built from TRBV20-1 and TRBJ2-7; TRBD2 agrees at 9 bases. The CDR3 has 16 amino acids. CDR1 is DFQATT and CDR2 is SNEGSKA in the germline V gene (reference sequence). Trimming removed 2 bases from V and 2 bases from J; junction bases left unmatched: 10. The CDR3 bases are TGCAGTGCTAGAAAGCCTGGACTAGCGAACACCTACGAGCAGTACTTC. As protein: CSARKPGLANTYEQYF.

This clonotype was found a few times. This sequence joins TRBV2 and TRBJ2-3, with D unclear. Germline CDR1 is SNHLY and CDR2 is FYNNEI. Trimming shortened V by 1 base and J by 8 bases, and 10 bases separated the two germline ends. The CDR3 runs to 13 residues. In DNA, the CDR3 is TGTGCCAGCAGTGAAGATACATACCGTACGCAGTATTTT. Residues: CASSEDTYRTQYF. Based on the CDR3 plus reference TRBV2 and TRBJ2-3, the full variable domain is EPEVTQTPSHQVTQMGQEVILRCVPISNHLYFYWYRQILGQKVEFLVSFYNNEISEKSEIFDDQFSVERPDGSNFTLKIRSTKLEDSAMYFCASSEDTYRTQYFGPGTRLTVL.

Only a few counts were recorded for this clonotype. V gene TRBV20-1 combines with J gene TRBJ2-7; possibly TRBD1 for D (6 bases). CDR1 is DFQATT and CDR2 is SNEGSKA in the germline V gene (reference sequence). CDR3 size: 14 residues. Trimming removed 4 bases from V and 3 bases from J, with 16 bases in between. CDR3 coding DNA: TGCAGTGCTACTACAGGGCGGGTATTCTACGAGCAGTACTTC. Protein: CSATTGRVFYEQYF.